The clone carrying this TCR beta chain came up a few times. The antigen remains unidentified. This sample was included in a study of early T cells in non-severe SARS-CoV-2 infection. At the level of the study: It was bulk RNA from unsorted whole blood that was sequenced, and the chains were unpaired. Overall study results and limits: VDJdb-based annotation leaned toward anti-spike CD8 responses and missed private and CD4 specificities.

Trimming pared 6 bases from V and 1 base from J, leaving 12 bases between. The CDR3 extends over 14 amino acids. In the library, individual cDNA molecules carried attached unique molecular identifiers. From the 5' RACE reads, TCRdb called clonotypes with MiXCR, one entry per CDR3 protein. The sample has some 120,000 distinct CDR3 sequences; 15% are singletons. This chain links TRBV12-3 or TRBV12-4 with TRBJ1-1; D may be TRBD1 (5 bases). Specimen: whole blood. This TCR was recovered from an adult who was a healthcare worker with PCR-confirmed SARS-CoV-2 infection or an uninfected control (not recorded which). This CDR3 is CASRSGTQNTEAFF. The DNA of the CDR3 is TGTGCCAGCAGGTCCGGGACCCAGAACACTGAAGCTTTCTTT.